This entry describes one T cell receptor (beta chain). Its antigen is unknown. The data stem from a study of cytomegalovirus exposure and HLA in healthy donors. The CDR3 contains 14 residues. Germline CDR1 is SGHVS and CDR2 is FQNEAQ. V was trimmed by 1 base and J by 5 bases, leaving 12 bases between them. The PCR made use of 60 Vbeta and 13 Jbeta primers. The data were produced by immunoSEQ multiplex PCR, yet TCRdb's version contains in-frame clones alone and is incomplete. The top ten clones hold around 2.6% of a sample with approximately 190,000 clones, approximately 70% of them seen once. Study conclusions and caveats: A later analysis linked a missense variant in DCLRE1C to the trimming of TCR beta V and J genes.

This sequence was found in a man in his forties in good health and CMV-seropositive. The V gene is TRBV7-8, the J gene TRBJ2-7, with a weak D call TRBD1 (6 bases). The sequencing input was PBMCs. The CDR3 here is CASSLGYRADEQYF. DNA for the CDR3: TGTGCCAGCAGCTTAGGCTACAGGGCGGACGAGCAGTACTTC.